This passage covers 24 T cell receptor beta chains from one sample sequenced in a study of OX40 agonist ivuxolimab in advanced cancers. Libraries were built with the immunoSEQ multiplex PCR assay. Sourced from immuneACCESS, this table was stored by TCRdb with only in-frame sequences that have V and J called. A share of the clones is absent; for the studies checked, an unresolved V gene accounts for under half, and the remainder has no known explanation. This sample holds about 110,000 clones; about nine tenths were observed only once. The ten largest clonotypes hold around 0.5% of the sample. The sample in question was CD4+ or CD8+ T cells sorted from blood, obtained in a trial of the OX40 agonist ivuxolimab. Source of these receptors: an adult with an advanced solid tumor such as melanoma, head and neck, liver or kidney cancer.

The CDR3 bases are TGTGCCATCAGTGAGTCACCCACCGGGGAGCTGTTTTTT. It specifies CAISESPTGELFF. The gene calls are TRBV10-3 and TRBJ2-2; D ambiguous. CDR1 and CDR2 from the germline V gene are ENHRY and SYGVKD. The CDR3 covers 13 residues. Trimming took off 0 bases at V and 4 bases at J, with 3 bases between the two ends.

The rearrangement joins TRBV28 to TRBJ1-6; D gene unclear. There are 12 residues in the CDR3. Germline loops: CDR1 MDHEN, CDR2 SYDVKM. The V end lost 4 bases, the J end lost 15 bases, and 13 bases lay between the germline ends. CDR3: CASSSESRYLHF. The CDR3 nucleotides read TGTGCCAGCAGTTCCGAAAGCAGGTACCTCCACTTT.

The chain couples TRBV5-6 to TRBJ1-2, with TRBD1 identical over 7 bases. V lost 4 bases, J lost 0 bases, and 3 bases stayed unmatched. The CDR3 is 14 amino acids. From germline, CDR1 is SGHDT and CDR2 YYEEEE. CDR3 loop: CASSPGTANYGYTF. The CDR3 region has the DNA TGTGCCAGCAGCCCTGGGACAGCTAACTATGGCTACACCTTC.

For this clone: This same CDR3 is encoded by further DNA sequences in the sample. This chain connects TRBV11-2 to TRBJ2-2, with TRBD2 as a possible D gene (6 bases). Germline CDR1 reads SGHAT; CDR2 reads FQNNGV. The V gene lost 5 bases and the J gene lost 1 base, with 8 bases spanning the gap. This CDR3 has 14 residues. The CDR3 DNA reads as TGTGCCAGCAGCCTGGGGGGGAACACCGGGGAGCTGTTTTTT. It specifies CASSLGGNTGELFF.

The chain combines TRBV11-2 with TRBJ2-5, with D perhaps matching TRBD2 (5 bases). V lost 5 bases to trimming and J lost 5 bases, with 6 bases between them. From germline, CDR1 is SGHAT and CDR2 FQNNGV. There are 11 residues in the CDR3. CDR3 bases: TGTGCCAGCAGCCGAGGGGAGACCCAGTACTTC. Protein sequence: CASSRGETQYF. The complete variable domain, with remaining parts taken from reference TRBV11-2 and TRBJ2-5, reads EAGVAQSPRYKIIEKRQSVAFWCNPISGHATLYWYQQILGQGPKLLIQFQNNGVVDDSQLPKDRFSAERLKGVDSTLKIQPAKLEDSAVYLCASSRGETQYFGPGTRLLVL.

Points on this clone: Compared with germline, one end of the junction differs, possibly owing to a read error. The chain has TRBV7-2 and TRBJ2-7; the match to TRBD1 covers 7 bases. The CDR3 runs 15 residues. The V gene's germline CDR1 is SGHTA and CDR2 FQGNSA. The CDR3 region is CASSLGQGVAYEQCF. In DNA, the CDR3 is TGTGCCAGCAGCTTAGGACAGGGTGTCGCTTACGAGCAGTGCTTC.

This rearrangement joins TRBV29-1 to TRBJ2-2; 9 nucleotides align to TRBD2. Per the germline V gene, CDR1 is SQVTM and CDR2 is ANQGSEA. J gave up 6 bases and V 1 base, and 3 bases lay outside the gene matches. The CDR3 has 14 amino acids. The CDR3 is CSVEAVAGAGELFF. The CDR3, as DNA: TGCAGCGTTGAAGCTGTAGCGGGGGCCGGGGAGCTGTTTTTT.

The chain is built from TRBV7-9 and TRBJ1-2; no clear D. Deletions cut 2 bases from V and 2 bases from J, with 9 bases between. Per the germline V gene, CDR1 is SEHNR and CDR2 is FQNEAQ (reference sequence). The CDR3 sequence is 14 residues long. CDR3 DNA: TGTGCCAGCAGCTTATACCCCCAGAACTATGGCTACACCTTC. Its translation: CASSLYPQNYGYTF.

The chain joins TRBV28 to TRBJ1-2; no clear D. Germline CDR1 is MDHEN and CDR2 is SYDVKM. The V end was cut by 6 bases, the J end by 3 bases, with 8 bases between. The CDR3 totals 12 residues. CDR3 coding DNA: TGTGCCAGCAGCGGCAATCACTATGGCTACACCTTC. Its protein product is CASSGNHYGYTF.

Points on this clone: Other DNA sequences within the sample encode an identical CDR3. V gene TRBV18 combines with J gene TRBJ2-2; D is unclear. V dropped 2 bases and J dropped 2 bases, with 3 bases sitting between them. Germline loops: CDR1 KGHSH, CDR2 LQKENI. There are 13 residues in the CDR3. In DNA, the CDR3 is TGTGCCAGCTCACCATCTAACACCGGGGAGCTGTTTTTT. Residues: CASSPSNTGELFF.

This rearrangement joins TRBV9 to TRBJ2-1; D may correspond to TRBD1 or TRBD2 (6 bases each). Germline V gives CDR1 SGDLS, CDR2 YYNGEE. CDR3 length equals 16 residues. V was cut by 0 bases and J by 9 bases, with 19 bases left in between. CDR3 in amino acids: CASSVEGPTGAGEQFF. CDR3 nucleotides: TGTGCCAGCAGCGTAGAGGGCCCGACGGGGGCCGGTGAGCAGTTCTTC.

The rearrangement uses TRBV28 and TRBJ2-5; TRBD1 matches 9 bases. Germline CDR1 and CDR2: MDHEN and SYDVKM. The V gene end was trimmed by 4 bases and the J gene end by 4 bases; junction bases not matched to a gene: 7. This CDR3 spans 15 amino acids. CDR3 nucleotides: TGTGCCAGCAGTTATCCGGGACAGGGAGGAGAGACCCAGTACTTC. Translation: CASSYPGQGGETQYF.

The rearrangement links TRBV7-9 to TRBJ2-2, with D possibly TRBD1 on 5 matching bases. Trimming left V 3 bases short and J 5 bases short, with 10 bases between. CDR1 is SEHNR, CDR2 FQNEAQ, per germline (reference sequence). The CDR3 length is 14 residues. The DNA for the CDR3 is TGTGCCAGCAGCTTCCCAGGGCTAACCGGGGAGCTGTTTTTT. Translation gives CASSFPGLTGELFF.

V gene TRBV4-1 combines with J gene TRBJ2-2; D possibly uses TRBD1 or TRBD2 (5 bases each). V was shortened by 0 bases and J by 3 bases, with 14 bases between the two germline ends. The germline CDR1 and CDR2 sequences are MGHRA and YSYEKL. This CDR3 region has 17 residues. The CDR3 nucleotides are TGCGCCAGCAGCCAAGAAGCTTTGGGGGTAGACACCGGGGAGCTGTTTTTT. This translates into CASSQEALGVDTGELFF.

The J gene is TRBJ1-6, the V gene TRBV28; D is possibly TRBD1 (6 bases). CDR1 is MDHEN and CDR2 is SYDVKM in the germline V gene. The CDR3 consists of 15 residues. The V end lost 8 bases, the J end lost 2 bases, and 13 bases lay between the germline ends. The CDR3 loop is CASGSGGPYNSPLHF. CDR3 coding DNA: TGTGCCAGCGGTTCTGGGGGGCCCTATAATTCACCCCTCCACTTT.

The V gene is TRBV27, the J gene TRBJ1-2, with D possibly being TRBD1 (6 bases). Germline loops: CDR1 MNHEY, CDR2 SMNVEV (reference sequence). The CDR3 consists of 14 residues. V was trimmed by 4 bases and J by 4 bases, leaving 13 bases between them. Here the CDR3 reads CASSSPGVGYGYTF. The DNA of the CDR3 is TGTGCCAGCAGTTCCCCAGGGGTTGGCTATGGCTACACCTTC.

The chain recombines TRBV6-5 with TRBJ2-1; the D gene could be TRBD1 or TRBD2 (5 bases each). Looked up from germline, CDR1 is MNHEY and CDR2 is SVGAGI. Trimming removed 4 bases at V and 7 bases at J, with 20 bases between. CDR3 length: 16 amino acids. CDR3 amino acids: CASSSEFRDPRNEQFF. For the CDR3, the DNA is TGTGCCAGCAGTTCTGAATTTAGGGACCCCAGGAATGAGCAGTTCTTC.

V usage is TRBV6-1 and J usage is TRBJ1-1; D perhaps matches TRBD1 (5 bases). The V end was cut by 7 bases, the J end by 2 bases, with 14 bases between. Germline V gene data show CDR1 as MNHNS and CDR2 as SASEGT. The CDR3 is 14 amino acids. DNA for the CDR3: TGTGCCAGCACCCCAAGGGGTGGAAACACTGAAGCTTTCTTT. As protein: CASTPRGGNTEAFF.

The CDR3 nucleotides read TGTGCCAGCAGCGAGATCCCCGGGGAGCTGTTTTTT. Translation gives CASSEIPGELFF. The rearrangement joins TRBV9 to TRBJ2-2; D unclear. This CDR3 has 12 amino acids. Germline CDR1 and CDR2: SGDLS and YYNGEE. Trimming left V 3 bases short and J 6 bases short, with 6 bases between.

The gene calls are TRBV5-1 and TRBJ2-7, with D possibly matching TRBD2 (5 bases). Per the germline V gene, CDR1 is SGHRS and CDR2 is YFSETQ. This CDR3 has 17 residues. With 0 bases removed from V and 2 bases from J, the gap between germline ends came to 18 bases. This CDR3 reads CASSLGLAPGRTYEQYF. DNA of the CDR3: TGCGCCAGCAGCTTGGGGCTAGCCCCCGGAAGAACCTACGAGCAGTACTTC.

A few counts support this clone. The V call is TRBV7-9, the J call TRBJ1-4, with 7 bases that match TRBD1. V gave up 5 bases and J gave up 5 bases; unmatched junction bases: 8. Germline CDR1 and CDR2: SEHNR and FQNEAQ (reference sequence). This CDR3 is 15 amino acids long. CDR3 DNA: TGTGCCAGCAGCGTCTGGACAGGCGTAAATGAAAAACTGTTTTTT. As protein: CASSVWTGVNEKLFF.

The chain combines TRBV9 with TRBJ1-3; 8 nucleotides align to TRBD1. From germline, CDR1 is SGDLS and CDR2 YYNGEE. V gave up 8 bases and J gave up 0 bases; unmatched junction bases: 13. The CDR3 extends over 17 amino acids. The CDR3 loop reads CARTGTGDMGSGNTIYF. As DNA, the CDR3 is TGTGCCAGGACCGGGACAGGAGATATGGGCTCTGGAAACACCATATATTTT.

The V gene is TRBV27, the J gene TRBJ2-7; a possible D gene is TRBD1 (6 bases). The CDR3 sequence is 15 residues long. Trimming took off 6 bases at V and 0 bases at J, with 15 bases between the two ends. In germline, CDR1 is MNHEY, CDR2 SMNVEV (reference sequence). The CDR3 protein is CASSRLQGPSYEQYF. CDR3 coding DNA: TGTGCCAGCAGCCGCTTACAGGGACCCTCCTACGAGCAGTACTTC.

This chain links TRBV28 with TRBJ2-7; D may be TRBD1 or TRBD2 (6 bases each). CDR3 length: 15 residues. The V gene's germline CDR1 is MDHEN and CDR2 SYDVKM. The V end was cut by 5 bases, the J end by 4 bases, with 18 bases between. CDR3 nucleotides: TGTGCCAGCAGTCCCGCCGGGGGCCGTAGGTACGAGCAGTACTTC. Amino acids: CASSPAGGRRYEQYF.